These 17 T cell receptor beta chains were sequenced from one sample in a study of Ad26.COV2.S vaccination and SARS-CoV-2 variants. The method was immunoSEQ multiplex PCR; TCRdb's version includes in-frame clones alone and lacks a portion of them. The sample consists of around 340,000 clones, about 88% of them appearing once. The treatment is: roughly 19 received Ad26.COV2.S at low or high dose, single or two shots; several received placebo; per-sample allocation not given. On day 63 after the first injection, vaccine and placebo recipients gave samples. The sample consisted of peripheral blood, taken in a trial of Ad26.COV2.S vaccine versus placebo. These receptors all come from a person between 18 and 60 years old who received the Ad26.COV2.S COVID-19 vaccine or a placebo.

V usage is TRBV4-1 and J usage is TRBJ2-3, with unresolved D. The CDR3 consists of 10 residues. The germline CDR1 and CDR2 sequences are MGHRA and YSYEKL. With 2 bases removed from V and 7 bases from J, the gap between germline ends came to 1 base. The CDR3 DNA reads TGCGCCAGCAGCCAAAATACGCAGTATTTT. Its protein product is CASSQNTQYF.

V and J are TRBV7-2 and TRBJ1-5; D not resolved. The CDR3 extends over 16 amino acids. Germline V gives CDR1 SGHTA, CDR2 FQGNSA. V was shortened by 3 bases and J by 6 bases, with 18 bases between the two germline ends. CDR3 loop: CASSFYPDLFSQPQHF. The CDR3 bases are TGTGCCAGCAGCTTTTATCCGGATTTGTTTAGTCAGCCCCAGCATTTT. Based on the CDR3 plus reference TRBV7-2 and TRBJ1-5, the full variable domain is GAGVSQSPSNKVTEKGKDVELRCDPISGHTALYWYRQSLGQGLEFLIYFQGNSAPDKSGLPSDRFSAERTGGSVSTLTIQRTQQEDSAVYLCASSFYPDLFSQPQHFGDGTRLSIL.

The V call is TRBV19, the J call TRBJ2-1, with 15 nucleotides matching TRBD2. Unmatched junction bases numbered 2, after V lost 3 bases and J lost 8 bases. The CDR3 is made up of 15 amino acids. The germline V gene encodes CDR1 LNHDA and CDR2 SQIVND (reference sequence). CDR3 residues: CASSIGTSGGYEQFF. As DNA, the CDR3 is TGTGCCAGTAGTATCGGGACTAGCGGGGGGTATGAGCAGTTCTTC.

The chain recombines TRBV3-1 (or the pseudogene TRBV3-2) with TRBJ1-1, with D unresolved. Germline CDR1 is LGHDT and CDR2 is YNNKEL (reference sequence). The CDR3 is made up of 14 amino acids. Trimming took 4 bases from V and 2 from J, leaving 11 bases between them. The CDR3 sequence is CASSPQGHNTEAFF. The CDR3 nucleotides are TGTGCCAGCAGCCCACAAGGCCACAACACTGAAGCTTTCTTT.

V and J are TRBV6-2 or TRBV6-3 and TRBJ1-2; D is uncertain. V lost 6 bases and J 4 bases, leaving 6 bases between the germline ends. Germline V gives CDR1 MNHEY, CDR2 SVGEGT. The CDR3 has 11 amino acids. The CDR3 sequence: CASSEIYGYTF. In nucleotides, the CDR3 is TGTGCCAGCAGCGAAATCTATGGCTACACCTTC.

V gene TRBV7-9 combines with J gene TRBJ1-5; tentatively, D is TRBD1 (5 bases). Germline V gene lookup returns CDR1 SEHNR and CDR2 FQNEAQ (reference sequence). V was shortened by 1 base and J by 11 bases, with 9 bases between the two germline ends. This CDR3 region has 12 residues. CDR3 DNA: TGTGCCAGCAGCTTAGAGCCAGGGACCCAGCATTTT. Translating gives CASSLEPGTQHF.

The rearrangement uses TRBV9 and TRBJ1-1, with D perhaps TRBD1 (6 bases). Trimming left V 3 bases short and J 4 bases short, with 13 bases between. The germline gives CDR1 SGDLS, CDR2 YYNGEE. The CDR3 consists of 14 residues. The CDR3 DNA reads TGTGCCAGCAGCGCCCAGGGGTTGGGCACTGAAGCTTTCTTT. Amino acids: CASSAQGLGTEAFF.

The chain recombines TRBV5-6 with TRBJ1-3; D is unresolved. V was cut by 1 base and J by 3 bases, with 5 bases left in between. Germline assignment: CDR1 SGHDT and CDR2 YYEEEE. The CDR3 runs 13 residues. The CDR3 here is CASSLRGGNTIYF. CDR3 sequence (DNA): TGTGCCAGCAGCTTGAGAGGTGGAAACACCATATATTTT. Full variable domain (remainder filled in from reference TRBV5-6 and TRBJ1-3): DAGVTQSPTHLIKTRGQQVTLRCSPKSGHDTVSWYQQALGQGPQFIFQYYEEEERQRGNFPDRFSGHQFPNYSSELNVNALLLGDSALYLCASSLRGGNTIYFGEGSWLTVV.

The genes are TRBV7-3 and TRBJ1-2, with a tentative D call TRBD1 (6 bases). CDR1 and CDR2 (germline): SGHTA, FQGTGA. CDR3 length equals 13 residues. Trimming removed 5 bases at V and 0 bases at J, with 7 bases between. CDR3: CASSPGANYGYTF. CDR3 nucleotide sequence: TGTGCCAGCAGCCCAGGGGCTAACTATGGCTACACCTTC.

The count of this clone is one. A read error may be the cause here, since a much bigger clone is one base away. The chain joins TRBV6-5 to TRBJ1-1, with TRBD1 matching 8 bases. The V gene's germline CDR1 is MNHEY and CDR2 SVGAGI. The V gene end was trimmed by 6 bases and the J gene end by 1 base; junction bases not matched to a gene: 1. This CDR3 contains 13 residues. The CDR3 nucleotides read TGTGCCAGCAGGGGGACAGGGAACACTGAAGCTTTCTTT. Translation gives CASRGTGNTEAFF.

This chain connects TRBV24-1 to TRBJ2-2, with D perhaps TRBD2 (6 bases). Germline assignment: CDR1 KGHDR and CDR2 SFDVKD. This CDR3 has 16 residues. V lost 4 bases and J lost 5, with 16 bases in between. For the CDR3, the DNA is TGTGCCACCAGTGACATCCAAGCTGCGGGGACCGGGGAGCTGTTTTTT. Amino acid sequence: CATSDIQAAGTGELFF.

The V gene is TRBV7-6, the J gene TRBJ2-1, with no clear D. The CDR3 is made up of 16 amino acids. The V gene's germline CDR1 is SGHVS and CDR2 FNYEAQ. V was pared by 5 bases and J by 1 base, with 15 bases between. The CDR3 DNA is TGTGCCAGCAGCCTGGCTCACCCCGCATCCTACAATGAGCAGTTCTTC. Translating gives CASSLAHPASYNEQFF.

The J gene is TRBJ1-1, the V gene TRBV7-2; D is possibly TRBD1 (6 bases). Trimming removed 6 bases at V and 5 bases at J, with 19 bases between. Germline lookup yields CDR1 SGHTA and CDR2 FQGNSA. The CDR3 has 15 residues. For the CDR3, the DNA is TGTGCCAGCAGGCTAGTGGGGACACCCGAAACTGAAGCTTTCTTT. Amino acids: CASRLVGTPETEAFF.

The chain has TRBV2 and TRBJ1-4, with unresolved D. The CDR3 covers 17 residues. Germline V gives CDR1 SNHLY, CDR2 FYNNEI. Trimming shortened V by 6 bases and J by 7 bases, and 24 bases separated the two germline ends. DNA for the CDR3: TGTGCCAGCAGAGATGCTGTCGGGCCGGTCGGGATTGAAAAACTGTTTTTT. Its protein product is CASRDAVGPVGIEKLFF.

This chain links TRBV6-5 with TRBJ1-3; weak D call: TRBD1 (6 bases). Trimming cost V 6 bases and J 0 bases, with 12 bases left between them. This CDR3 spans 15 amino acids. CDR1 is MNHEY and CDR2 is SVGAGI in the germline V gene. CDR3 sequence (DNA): TGTGCCAGCAGCGCAACAGGGTACTCTGGAAACACCATATATTTT. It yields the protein CASSATGYSGNTIYF.

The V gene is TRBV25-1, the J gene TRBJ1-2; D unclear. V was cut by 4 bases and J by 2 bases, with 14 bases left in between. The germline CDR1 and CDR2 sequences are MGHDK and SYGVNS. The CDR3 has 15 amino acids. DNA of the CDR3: TGTGCCAGCAGTGGGGGAGGGATCTCGAACTATGGCTACACCTTC. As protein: CASSGGGISNYGYTF.

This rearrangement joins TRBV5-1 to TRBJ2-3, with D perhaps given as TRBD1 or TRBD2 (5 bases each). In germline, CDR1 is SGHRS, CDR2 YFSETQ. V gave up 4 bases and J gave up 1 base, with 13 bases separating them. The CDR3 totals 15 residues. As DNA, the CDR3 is TGCGCCAGCAGCCAACAACTGGGGGGCACAGATACGCAGTATTTT. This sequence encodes CASSQQLGGTDTQYF.